These T cell receptor beta chains were read from a single sample in a study of cytomegalovirus exposure and HLA in healthy donors. Assay: immunoSEQ multiplex PCR; the TCRdb copy retains only in-frame clones and omits some. Of roughly 180,000 clones in the sample, around 74% were seen once. What was sequenced was PBMCs. Receptors were obtained from a male donor in good health and CMV-seronegative. CDR3s include the opening cysteine and the closing phenylalanine or tryptophan. Each record gives: D gene, J gene, V gene, clone size, CDR3 protein, CDR3 DNA. A D gene is named only where the DNA matches it firmly. Expanded clones get a size class; other rows say once, few or many, or leave the size out.

d_call: -
j_call: TRBJ1-1
v_call: TRBV5-1
clone_size: once
cdr3_aa: CASTPTIQSTEAFF
cdr3_nt: TGCGCCAGCACCCCTACAATACAGAGCACTGAAGCTTTCTTT

d_call: TRBD2
j_call: TRBJ2-2
v_call: TRBV7-9
clone_size: -
cdr3_aa: CASSLGTSEAGELFF
cdr3_nt: TGTGCCAGCAGCTTAGGCACTAGCGAGGCCGGGGAGCTGTTTTTT

d_call: -
j_call: TRBJ1-5
v_call: TRBV30
clone_size: once
cdr3_aa: CAWSGGTGGAGQPQHF
cdr3_nt: TGTGCCTGGAGTGGGGGGACGGGGGGGGCCGGTCAGCCCCAGCATTTT

d_call: -
j_call: TRBJ1-5
v_call: TRBV7-2
clone_size: few
cdr3_aa: CASSLVQNSNQPQHF
cdr3_nt: TGTGCCAGCAGCTTAGTCCAGAATAGCAATCAGCCCCAGCATTTT

d_call: -
j_call: TRBJ2-1
v_call: TRBV9
clone_size: -
cdr3_aa: CASSVAPSPYNEQFF
cdr3_nt: TGTGCCAGCAGCGTAGCCCCTTCCCCCTACAATGAGCAGTTCTTC

d_call: TRBD2
j_call: TRBJ2-7
v_call: TRBV4-3
clone_size: -
cdr3_aa: CASSQAKAGPSYEQYF
cdr3_nt: TGCGCCAGCAGCCAAGCTAAAGCGGGGCCCTCCTACGAGCAGTACTTC

d_call: -
j_call: TRBJ1-1
v_call: TRBV19
clone_size: few
cdr3_aa: CAAQSRTAGNTEAFF
cdr3_nt: TGTGCCGCCCAAAGCCGGACAGCAGGGAACACTGAAGCTTTCTTT

d_call: -
j_call: TRBJ1-6
v_call: TRBV10-3
clone_size: few
cdr3_aa: CAISESIQGPSPLHF
cdr3_nt: TGTGCCATCAGTGAGTCAATACAGGGTCCTTCACCCCTCCACTTT

d_call: TRBD1
j_call: TRBJ1-2
v_call: TRBV30
clone_size: -
cdr3_aa: CAWNNRGPDGYTF
cdr3_nt: TGTGCCTGGAACAACAGGGGTCCAGATGGCTACACCTTC

d_call: TRBD1
j_call: TRBJ2-3
v_call: TRBV5-4
clone_size: -
cdr3_aa: CASSPADRVDTQYF
cdr3_nt: TGTGCCAGCAGCCCGGCTGACAGGGTTGATACGCAGTATTTT

d_call: TRBD1
j_call: TRBJ2-1
v_call: TRBV6-5
clone_size: -
cdr3_aa: CASSSGTGGHEQFF
cdr3_nt: TGTGCCAGCAGTTCTGGAACAGGGGGCCATGAGCAGTTCTTC

d_call: -
j_call: TRBJ1-3
v_call: TRBV4-2
clone_size: -
cdr3_aa: CASSQDLNTIYF
cdr3_nt: TGTGCCAGCAGCCAAGACCTAAACACCATATATTTT